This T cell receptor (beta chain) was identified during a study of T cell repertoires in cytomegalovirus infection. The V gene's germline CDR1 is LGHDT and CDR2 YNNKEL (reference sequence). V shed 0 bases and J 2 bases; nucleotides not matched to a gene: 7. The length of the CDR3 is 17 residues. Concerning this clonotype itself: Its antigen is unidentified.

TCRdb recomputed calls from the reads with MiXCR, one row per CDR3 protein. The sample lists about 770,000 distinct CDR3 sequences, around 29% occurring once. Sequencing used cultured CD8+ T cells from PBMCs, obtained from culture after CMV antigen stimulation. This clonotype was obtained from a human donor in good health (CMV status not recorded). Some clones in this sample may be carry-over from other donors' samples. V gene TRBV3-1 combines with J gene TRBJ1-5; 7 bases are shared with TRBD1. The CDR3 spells CASSQDYRGGGNQPQHF. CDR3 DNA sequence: TGTGCCAGCAGCCAAGATTACAGGGGTGGTGGCAATCAGCCCCAGCATTTT.